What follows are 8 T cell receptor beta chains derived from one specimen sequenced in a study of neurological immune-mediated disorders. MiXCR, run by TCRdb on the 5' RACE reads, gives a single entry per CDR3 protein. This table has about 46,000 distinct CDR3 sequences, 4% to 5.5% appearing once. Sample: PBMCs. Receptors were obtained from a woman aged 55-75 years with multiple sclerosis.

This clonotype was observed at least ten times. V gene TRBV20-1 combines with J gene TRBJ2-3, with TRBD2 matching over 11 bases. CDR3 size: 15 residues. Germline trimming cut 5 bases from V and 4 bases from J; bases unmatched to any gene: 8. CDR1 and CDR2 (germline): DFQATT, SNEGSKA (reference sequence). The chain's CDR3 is CSAGGGLADSDTQYF. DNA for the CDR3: TGCAGTGCTGGAGGGGGACTAGCGGACTCAGATACGCAGTATTTT.

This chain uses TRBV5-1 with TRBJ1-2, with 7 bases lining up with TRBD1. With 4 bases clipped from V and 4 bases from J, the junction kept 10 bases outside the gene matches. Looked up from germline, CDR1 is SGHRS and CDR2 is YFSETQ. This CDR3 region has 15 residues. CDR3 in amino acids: CASSPTDRVGYGYTF. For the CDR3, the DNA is TGCGCCAGCAGCCCCACCGACAGGGTCGGCTATGGCTACACCTTC.

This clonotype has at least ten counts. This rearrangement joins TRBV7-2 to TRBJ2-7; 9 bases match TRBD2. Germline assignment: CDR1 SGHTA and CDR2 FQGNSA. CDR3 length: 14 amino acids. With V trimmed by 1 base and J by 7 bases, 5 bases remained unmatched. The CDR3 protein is CASSLDGGRVEQYV. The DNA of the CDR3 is TGTGCCAGCAGCTTAGATGGCGGGAGGGTTGAGCAGTACGTC.

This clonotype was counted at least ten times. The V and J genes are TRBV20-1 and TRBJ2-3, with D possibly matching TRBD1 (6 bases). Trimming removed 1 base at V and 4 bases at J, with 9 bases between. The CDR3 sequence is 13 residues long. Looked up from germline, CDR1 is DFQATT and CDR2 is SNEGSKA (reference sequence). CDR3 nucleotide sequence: TGCAGTGCTAGAGTAGGGGGAGCAGATACGCAGTATTTT. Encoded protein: CSARVGGADTQYF.

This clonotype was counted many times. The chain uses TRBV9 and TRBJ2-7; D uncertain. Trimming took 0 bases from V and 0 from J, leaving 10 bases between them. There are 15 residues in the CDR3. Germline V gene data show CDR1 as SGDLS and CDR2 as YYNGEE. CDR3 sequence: CASSVDSTYSYEQYF. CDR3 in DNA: TGTGCCAGCAGCGTAGACAGCACTTACTCCTACGAGCAGTACTTC.

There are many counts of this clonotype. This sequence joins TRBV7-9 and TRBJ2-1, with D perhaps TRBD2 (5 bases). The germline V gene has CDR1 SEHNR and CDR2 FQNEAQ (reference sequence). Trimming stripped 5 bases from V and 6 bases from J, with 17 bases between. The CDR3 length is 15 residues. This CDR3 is CASSQRRTVSNEQFF. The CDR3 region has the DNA TGTGCCAGCAGCCAACGTCGGACTGTTAGCAATGAGCAGTTCTTC.

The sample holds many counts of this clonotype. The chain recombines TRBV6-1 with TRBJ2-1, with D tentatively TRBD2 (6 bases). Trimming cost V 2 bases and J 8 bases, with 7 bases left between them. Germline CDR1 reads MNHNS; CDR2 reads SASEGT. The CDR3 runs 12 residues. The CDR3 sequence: CASSEWEDEQFF. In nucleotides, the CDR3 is TGTGCCAGCAGTGAATGGGAGGATGAGCAGTTCTTC.

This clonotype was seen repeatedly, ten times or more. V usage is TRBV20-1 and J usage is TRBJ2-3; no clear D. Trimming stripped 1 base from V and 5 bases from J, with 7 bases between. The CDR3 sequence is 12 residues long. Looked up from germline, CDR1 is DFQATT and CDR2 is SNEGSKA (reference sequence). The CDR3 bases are TGCAGTGCTAGAGGGGTGGTAGATACGCAGTATTTT. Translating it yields CSARGVVDTQYF.